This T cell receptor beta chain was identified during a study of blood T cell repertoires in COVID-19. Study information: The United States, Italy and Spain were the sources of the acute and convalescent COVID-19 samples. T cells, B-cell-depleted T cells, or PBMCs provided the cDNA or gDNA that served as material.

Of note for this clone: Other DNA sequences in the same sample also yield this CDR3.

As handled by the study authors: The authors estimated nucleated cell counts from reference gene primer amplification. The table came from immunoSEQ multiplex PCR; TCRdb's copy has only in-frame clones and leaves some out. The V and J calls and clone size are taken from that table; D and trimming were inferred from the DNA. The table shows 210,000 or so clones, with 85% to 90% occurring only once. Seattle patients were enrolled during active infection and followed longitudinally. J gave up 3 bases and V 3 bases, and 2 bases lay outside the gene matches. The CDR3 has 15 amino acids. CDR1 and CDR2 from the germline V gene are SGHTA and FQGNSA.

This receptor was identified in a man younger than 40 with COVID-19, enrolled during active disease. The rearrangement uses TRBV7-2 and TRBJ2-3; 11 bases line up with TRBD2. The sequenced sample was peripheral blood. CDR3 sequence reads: CASSFLAGGTDTQYF. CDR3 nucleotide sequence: TGTGCCAGCAGCTTCTTAGCGGGGGGGACAGATACGCAGTATTTT.